The sequence of this TCR beta chain was determined in a study of human T cells and chemical hapten exposure. Each CDR3 protein gets one entry after TCRdb re-called the RACE reads with MiXCR. The repertoire holds some 96,000 distinct CDR3 sequences, about a tenth seen once, with 2% to 2.5% in the top ten. Time point indicated: patch test 2, 6 weeks after DPC sensitization. Regarding treatment: therapeutic diphenylcyclopropenone sensitization with weekly scalp DPC. From whole blood left unfractionated, total RNA was extracted. This clonotype has just a few counts. J lost 4 bases, V lost 0 bases, and 6 bases had no gene match. The CDR3 spans 15 residues. Germline V gene sequence: CDR1 KGHSH, CDR2 LQKENI.

The chain is built from TRBV18 and TRBJ2-7; 7 bases match TRBD1. The TCR sequence derives from a woman in her forties with alopecia areata. Some clones in this sample may be carry-over from other donors' samples. Sequenced here: whole blood, sampled in connection with sensitization to the hapten diphenylcyclopropenone (DPC). The CDR3 region has the DNA TGTGCCAGCTCACCACCTTCGACAGGGTCATACGAGCAGTACTTC. Translation: CASSPPSTGSYEQYF.